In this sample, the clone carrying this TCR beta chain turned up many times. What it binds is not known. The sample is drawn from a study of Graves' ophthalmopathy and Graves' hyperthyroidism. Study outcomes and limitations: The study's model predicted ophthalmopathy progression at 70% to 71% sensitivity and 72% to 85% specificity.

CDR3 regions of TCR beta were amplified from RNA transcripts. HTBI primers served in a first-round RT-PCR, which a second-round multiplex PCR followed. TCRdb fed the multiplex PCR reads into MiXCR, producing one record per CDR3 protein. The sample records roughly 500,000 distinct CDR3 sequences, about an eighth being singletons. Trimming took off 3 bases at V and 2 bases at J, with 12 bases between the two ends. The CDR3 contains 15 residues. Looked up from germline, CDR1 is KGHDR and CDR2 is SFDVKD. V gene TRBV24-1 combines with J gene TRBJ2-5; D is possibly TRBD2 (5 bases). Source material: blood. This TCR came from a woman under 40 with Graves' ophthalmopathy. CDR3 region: CATSDGRRKQETQYF. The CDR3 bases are TGTGCCACCAGTGATGGGAGAAGAAAGCAAGAGACCCAGTACTTC.